The clone carrying this TCR beta chain was found many times. What it recognizes is unknown. The CDR3 is 16 residues long. Germline lookup yields CDR1 LGHNA and CDR2 YSLEER. Trimming removed 0 bases from V and 4 bases from J; junction bases left unmatched: 6. Time point reported: longitudinal time-point 3. This sample was taken from a study of neurological immune-mediated disorders. General observations from the study: In HTLV-1-associated myelopathy, TCR clonal expansion was greatest, and in multiple sclerosis it was least, below healthy controls. None of the CDR3 amino acid sequences of expanded clones recurred across subjects, suggesting private repertoires in all groups.

The cDNA was synthesized by means of template-switch 5'RACE, which was carried out with 10-nucleotide random UMIs. Every sequencing run produced over 180 million TCR-beta sequences that came from 15-18 subjects. TCRdb re-called the 5' RACE reads with MiXCR, one entry per CDR3 protein. The sample records some 43,000 distinct CDR3 sequences, about an eighth being singletons. The source of this sequence is a male donor with HTLV-1-associated myelopathy (HAM/TSP). Sample: PBMCs. This chain links TRBV4-3 with TRBJ2-1; 7 nucleotides align to TRBD1. CDR3 bases: TGCGCCAGCAGCCAAGATATAAGGACAGGATACAATGAGCAGTTCTTC. This gives the protein CASSQDIRTGYNEQFF.